One sample yielded the 31 T cell receptor beta chains listed below, sequenced in a study of T cell clones after liver transplantation. The repertoire was sequenced with immunoSEQ multiplex PCR; TCRdb's copy has only in-frame clones and lacks some. Of around 110,000 clones in the sample, just over 90% were seen once. The source material was CD4+ T cells from blood, sampled 12 months after liver transplant. All receptors derive from a human patient who received a liver transplant. Part of the T cells may come from the graft donor.

This chain joins TRBV19 and TRBJ1-3; D gene uncertain. The CDR3 has 17 amino acids. The germline gives CDR1 LNHDA, CDR2 SQIVND (reference sequence). V was pared by 2 bases and J by 1 base, with 15 bases between. Here the CDR3 DNA reads TGTGCCAGTAGTATACCGCCGGGTACCGGATCTGGAAACACCATATATTTT. This encodes CASSIPPGTGSGNTIYF.

The chain carries TRBV28 and TRBJ1-5; TRBD1 matches at 12 bases. This CDR3 contains 17 residues. Trimming took 7 bases from V and 7 from J; bases not matched to a gene: 14. Germline V CDR1 and CDR2: MDHEN, SYDVKM. DNA for the CDR3: TGTGCCAGCAAACCCCCTGGGGGGACAGGGGGCGGACAGCCCCAGCATTTT. Protein product: CASKPPGGTGGGQPQHF.

For this clone: Other DNA sequences from this sample encode an identical CDR3 as well. This rearrangement joins TRBV9 to TRBJ2-1, with D possibly matching TRBD2 (6 bases). Between the trimmed V and J ends, which lost 3 bases and 3 bases, there was a span of 10 bases. The germline V gene encodes CDR1 SGDLS and CDR2 YYNGEE. The CDR3 has 14 amino acids. CDR3 residues: CASSGGLLYNEQFF. The CDR3 nucleotides read TGTGCCAGCAGCGGGGGACTTCTCTACAATGAGCAGTTCTTC. Filled out from reference TRBV9 and TRBJ2-1, the complete variable domain reads DSGVTQTPKHLITATGQRVTLRCSPRSGDLSVYWYQQSLDQGLQFLIQYYNGEERAKGNILERFSAQQFPDLHSELNLSSLELGDSALYFCASSGGLLYNEQFFGPGTRLTVL.

With respect to this clone: One junction end disagrees with the germline gene, perhaps due to a read error. CDR3 sequence (DNA): TGCGCCAGCAGCCAAGAGTACAGGGTGAAAACTGAAGCTTTCTTT. This sequence encodes CASSQEYRVKTEAFF. The chain uses TRBV4-1 and TRBJ1-1; tentative D call: TRBD1 (6 bases). Germline V lookup: CDR1 MGHRA, CDR2 YSYEKL. The CDR3 extends over 15 amino acids.

This sequence joins TRBV9 and TRBJ2-5, with 7 bases lining up with TRBD1. V lost 7 bases and J lost 2; bases outside the gene matches: 5. In germline, CDR1 is SGDLS, CDR2 YYNGEE. This CDR3 contains 13 residues. This chain's CDR3 is CASARTGQETQYF. The CDR3 region has the DNA TGTGCCAGCGCCCGGACAGGACAAGAGACCCAGTACTTC.

The chain couples TRBV6-1 to TRBJ2-1; D remains unclear. V was clipped by 0 bases and J by 4 bases, with 13 bases between them. Germline CDR1 reads MNHNS; CDR2 reads SASEGT. This CDR3 has 16 amino acids. The CDR3 sequence: CASSEAGAARYNEQFF. The CDR3 DNA reads as TGTGCCAGCAGTGAAGCGGGCGCGGCCCGGTACAATGAGCAGTTCTTC.

The chain links TRBV2 to TRBJ2-1; D unclear. The V and J ends lost 7 bases and 8 bases respectively, with 15 bases between them. The CDR3 loop spans 13 amino acids. Germline values: CDR1 SNHLY, CDR2 FYNNEI. The CDR3, as DNA: TGTGCCAGCATCAAGGAGCAGTCTGATGAGCAGTTCTTC. Translation: CASIKEQSDEQFF.

Here the CDR3 reads CASSHRQGRQETQYF. The CDR3 DNA reads as TGTGCCAGCAGCCACAGACAGGGGCGGCAAGAGACCCAGTACTTC. The chain is built from TRBV11-3 and TRBJ2-5; TRBD1 aligns across 8 bases. V trimming: 5 bases; J trimming: 2 bases; junction bases outside the gene matches: 7. The CDR3 runs 15 residues. Germline CDR1 reads SGHNT; CDR2 reads YENEEA.

V and J are TRBV5-1 and TRBJ2-3; TRBD2 agrees at 9 bases. The germline gives CDR1 SGHRS, CDR2 YFSETQ. This CDR3 region has 17 residues. The ends lost 4 bases at V and 3 bases at J; junction bases unmatched: 12. This chain's CDR3 is CASSLEVAGAGTDTQYF. CDR3 nucleotide sequence: TGCGCCAGCAGCCTGGAGGTAGCGGGAGCCGGAACAGATACGCAGTATTTT.

V is TRBV5-6 and J is TRBJ2-7; 11 bases match TRBD1. The V gene end was trimmed by 3 bases and the J gene end by 6 bases; junction bases not matched to a gene: 8. The CDR3 length is 15 residues. The germline V gene encodes CDR1 SGHDT and CDR2 YYEEEE. The CDR3 bases are TGTGCCAGCAGCTCCGCCGGGACAGGGGGAGGCGAGCAGTACTTC. Protein sequence: CASSSAGTGGGEQYF.

The CDR3 loop is CASRIAGEVYEQYF. CDR3 DNA: TGTGCCAGCAGAATAGCGGGAGAGGTCTACGAGCAGTACTTC. The J gene is TRBJ2-7, the V gene TRBV28; TRBD2 matches at 9 bases. The V gene end was trimmed by 6 bases and the J gene end by 3 bases; junction bases not matched to a gene: 6. Germline V gene lookup returns CDR1 MDHEN and CDR2 SYDVKM. The CDR3 loop spans 14 amino acids.

This clone has a handful of counts. DNA for the CDR3: TGTGCCAGCAGCCCCCTGGGTGGATCCGAGACCCAGTACTTC. Translated, it gives CASSPLGGSETQYF. The V and J genes are TRBV11-3 and TRBJ2-5; the D is unclear. V gave up 5 bases and J gave up 5 bases, with 15 bases separating them. In germline, CDR1 is SGHNT, CDR2 YENEEA. CDR3 length: 14 residues.

This chain connects TRBV11-2 to TRBJ2-1; the match to TRBD2 covers 12 bases. Per the germline V gene, CDR1 is SGHAT and CDR2 is FQNNGV. This CDR3 region has 16 residues. V shed 5 bases, J shed 6 bases, and the junction held 8 bases outside the gene matches. In DNA form, the CDR3 reads TGTGCCAGCAGCCCTAGCGGGAGGGCTGGTCGCAATGAGCAGTTCTTC. As protein: CASSPSGRAGRNEQFF.

The chain has TRBV6-5 and TRBJ2-7; 13 bases are a match to TRBD2. The CDR3 runs to 16 residues. Germline values: CDR1 MNHEY, CDR2 SVGAGI. J gave up 2 bases and V 0 bases, and 1 base lay outside the gene matches. CDR3 in amino acids: CASSYSGLAGTYEQYF. In nucleotides, the CDR3 is TGTGCCAGCAGTTACTCGGGACTAGCGGGAACCTACGAGCAGTACTTC.

The chain is built from TRBV7-2 and TRBJ2-7; D is undetermined. The CDR3 spans 14 residues. The V gene's germline CDR1 is SGHTA and CDR2 FQGNSA. V dropped 5 bases and J dropped 4 bases, with 15 bases sitting between them. The chain's CDR3 is CASSLGGVVYEQYF. The CDR3 DNA sequence: TGTGCCAGCAGCCTGGGCGGCGTTGTATACGAGCAGTACTTC.

The J gene is TRBJ2-2, the V gene TRBV5-6, with D hard to call. The CDR3 totals 12 residues. Germline CDR1 SGHDT, CDR2 YYEEEE. The V gene lost 0 bases and the J gene lost 7 bases, with 4 bases spanning the gap. Here the CDR3 DNA reads TGTGCCAGCAGCTTGGCTAGCGGGGAGCTGTTTTTT. It codes for CASSLASGELFF.

CDR3 amino acids: CASSVVGLAGGHQETQYF. The CDR3 region has the DNA TGTGCCAGCAGTGTGGTGGGACTAGCGGGAGGGCACCAAGAGACCCAGTACTTC. The genes are TRBV5-6 and TRBJ2-5, with 16 nucleotides matching TRBD2. Germline CDR1 reads SGHDT; CDR2 reads YYEEEE. The junction had 7 bases not matched to a gene; V was cut back by 5 bases and J by 0 bases. The CDR3 covers 18 residues.

The rearrangement uses TRBV6-1 and TRBJ1-5; tentative D call: TRBD1 (6 bases). CDR3 size: 13 residues. V was clipped by 8 bases and J by 7 bases, with 15 bases between them. CDR1 and CDR2 from the germline V gene are MNHNS and SASEGT. CDR3 bases: TGTGCCAGCCGACCCCCAGGGGCCCAGCCCCAGCATTTT. Amino acid sequence: CASRPPGAQPQHF.

The V gene is TRBV28, the J gene TRBJ1-4; D is perhaps TRBD1 (5 bases). Germline V gene sequence: CDR1 MDHEN, CDR2 SYDVKM. V was cut by 5 bases and J by 8 bases, with 15 bases left in between. The CDR3 loop spans 14 amino acids. The CDR3 reads CASSRPTGGEKLFF. The DNA of the CDR3 is TGTGCCAGCAGTAGACCTACAGGTGGAGAAAAACTGTTTTTT.

The chain has TRBV11-3 and TRBJ2-7, with TRBD2 identical over 7 bases. The CDR3 runs 15 residues. Germline CDR1 SGHNT, CDR2 YENEEA. V trimming: 5 bases; J trimming: 6 bases; junction bases outside the gene matches: 13. The CDR3: CASSPGGGVDFEQYF. In nucleotides, the CDR3 is TGTGCCAGCAGCCCCGGGGGAGGGGTGGATTTCGAGCAGTACTTC.

This chain links TRBV6-5 with TRBJ1-3; D is unclear. CDR1 MNHEY and CDR2 SVGAGI come from the germline V gene. The CDR3 has 15 amino acids. V dropped 3 bases and J dropped 2 bases, with 11 bases sitting between them. The CDR3 reads CASSYSEGTGNTIYF. CDR3 sequence (DNA): TGTGCCAGCAGTTATAGCGAAGGAACTGGAAACACCATATATTTT.

V and J are TRBV6-6 and TRBJ2-7; 11 bases line up with TRBD2. With V trimmed by 5 bases and J by 4 bases, 4 bases remained unmatched. Germline lookup yields CDR1 MNHNY and CDR2 SVGAGI (reference sequence). CDR3 size: 14 residues. The DNA of the CDR3 is TGTGCCAGCAGTCGTAGCGGGAGGGAATACGAGCAGTACTTC. Translating it yields CASSRSGREYEQYF.

The genes are TRBV19 and TRBJ1-1; D gene unclear. Germline loops: CDR1 LNHDA, CDR2 SQIVND (reference sequence). The CDR3 has 14 residues. Between the trimmed V and J ends, which lost 6 bases and 3 bases, there was a span of 14 bases. The CDR3 DNA reads as TGTGCCAGTAGCCAACCATCAAACTACACTGAAGCTTTCTTT. It specifies CASSQPSNYTEAFF.

In its sample, this clone was seen once. The chain employs TRBV18 and TRBJ1-5, with D unresolved. This CDR3 is built from 15 residues. From germline, CDR1 is KGHSH and CDR2 LQKENI. Trimming cost V 2 bases and J 3 bases, with 11 bases left between them. CDR3 DNA: TGTGCCAGCTCACCAAGGACCAGCACCAATCAGCCCCAGCATTTT. Its protein is CASSPRTSTNQPQHF.

This CDR3 is CASSPYGGRALGKTQYF. For the CDR3, the DNA is TGTGCCAGTAGCCCATACGGCGGGAGGGCCCTCGGAAAGACCCAGTACTTC. The gene calls are TRBV19 and TRBJ2-5; TRBD2 matches 9 bases. The CDR3 loop spans 17 amino acids. V trimming: 6 bases; J trimming: 6 bases; junction bases outside the gene matches: 17. CDR1 is LNHDA, CDR2 SQIVND, per germline (reference sequence).

The V gene is TRBV4-2, the J gene TRBJ2-3; TRBD2 matches 9 bases. From germline, CDR1 is LGHNA and CDR2 YNFKEQ. The V gene end was trimmed by 1 base and the J gene end by 5 bases; junction bases not matched to a gene: 7. The CDR3 totals 16 residues. In DNA, the CDR3 is TGTGCCAGCAGCCAAGGGTTGGCGGGAGGGGTAGATACGCAGTATTTT. This encodes CASSQGLAGGVDTQYF.

The chain carries TRBV5-6 and TRBJ2-5, with TRBD1 identical over 7 bases. In germline, CDR1 is SGHDT, CDR2 YYEEEE. Unmatched junction bases numbered 2, after V lost 1 base and J lost 5 bases. There are 13 residues in the CDR3. CDR3 residues: CASSLTGVETQYF. For the CDR3, the DNA is TGTGCCAGCAGCTTGACAGGGGTGGAGACCCAGTACTTC. Filled out from reference TRBV5-6 and TRBJ2-5, the complete variable domain reads DAGVTQSPTHLIKTRGQQVTLRCSPKSGHDTVSWYQQALGQGPQFIFQYYEEEERQRGNFPDRFSGHQFPNYSSELNVNALLLGDSALYLCASSLTGVETQYFGPGTRLLVL.

This rearrangement joins TRBV6-5 to TRBJ2-1, with 11 positions matching TRBD2. Germline CDR1 MNHEY, CDR2 SVGAGI. This CDR3 spans 15 amino acids. J gave up 9 bases and V 5 bases, and 9 bases lay outside the gene matches. DNA of the CDR3: TGTGCCAGCAGTACAATAGCGGGAGGGCCGGGTGAGCAGTTCTTC. Residues: CASSTIAGGPGEQFF.

This chain uses TRBV28 with TRBJ2-7; TRBD1 agrees at 8 bases. CDR1 is MDHEN, CDR2 SYDVKM, per germline. Trimming removed 2 bases from V and 3 bases from J; junction bases left unmatched: 3. This CDR3 is built from 14 residues. The CDR3 region is CASSLTGGSYEQYF. CDR3 DNA sequence: TGTGCCAGCAGTTTAACAGGGGGAAGCTACGAGCAGTACTTC.

With respect to this clone: Germline and junction disagree at one end, which may indicate a read error. The chain links TRBV29-1 to TRBJ2-2, with 8 bases matching TRBD1. The CDR3 sequence is 16 residues long. Germline V gene lookup returns CDR1 SQVTM and CDR2 ANQGSEA. CDR3 amino acids: CSVEGQGFLNTGELFF. The CDR3 region has the DNA TGCAGCGTGGAAGGACAGGGTTTTTTGAACACCGGGGAGCTGTTTTTT.

The table lists this clone with a few counts. The chain recombines TRBV13 with TRBJ1-3, with TRBD1 matching 7 bases. Germline lookup yields CDR1 PRHDT and CDR2 FYEKMQ (reference sequence). The CDR3 sequence is 16 residues long. The ends lost 5 bases at V and 1 base at J; junction bases unmatched: 8. CDR3 in amino acids: CASSARQGRSGNTIYF. CDR3 sequence (DNA): TGTGCCAGCAGCGCCAGACAGGGTAGGTCTGGAAACACCATATATTTT.